This TCR beta chain was retrieved from a study of blood T cells in healthy people across ages. The CDR3 totals 13 residues. V was clipped by 0 bases and J by 5 bases, with 8 bases between them. CDR1 is SGHRS and CDR2 is YFSETQ in the germline V gene. A J-beta primer mix and a sample-barcoded 5' primer were used in a second PCR of roughly 7 to 12 cycles. TCRdb ran MiXCR on the 5' RACE reads and lists one entry per CDR3 protein. The sample holds around 500,000 distinct CDR3 sequences; about 28% are singletons and the top ten take 3% to 4%. These data were likewise used in another study, on T cells of mothers and their children.

The chain uses TRBV5-1 and TRBJ2-5; D unresolved. Sequencing used blood. The TCR was taken from a boy aged 2 to 9 in good health. The CDR3 DNA reads as TGCGCCAGCAGCTTGGCCGAGTACGAGACCCAGTACTTC. Its translation is CASSLAEYETQYF. Together with reference TRBV5-1 and TRBJ2-5, the CDR3 gives the full variable domain: KAGVTQTPRYLIKTRGQQVTLSCSPISGHRSVSWYQQTPGQGLQFLFEYFSETQRNKGNFPGRFSGRQFSNSRSEMNVSTLELGDSALYLCASSLAEYETQYFGPGTRLLVL.